This is a list of T cell receptor beta chains from one sample in a study of T cell responses to AZD1222 COVID-19 vaccine. Assay used: immunoSEQ multiplex PCR; TCRdb lists only in-frame clones, some missing. The table shows 130,000 to 150,000 clones, with roughly nine tenths occurring only once. The material sequenced was peripheral blood, taken on day 0 of AZD1222 vaccination. The receptors here all came from an adult in good health. Both conserved end residues are part of each CDR3. A D gene is named only where the DNA matches it firmly. Size is stated for part of the rows, as once, few or many counts, or as a class when the clone is expanded.

clone size	V gene	J gene	D gene	CDR3 DNA	CDR3 protein
-	TRBV2	TRBJ2-5	-	TGTGCCAGCAGTGACAACAGGGAGACGGAGACCCAGTACTTC	CASSDNRETETQYF
-	TRBV6-2/TRBV6-3	TRBJ1-6	-	TGTGCCAGCAGTTACTCGAAGAGCCCTGACTCCTATAATTCACCCCTCCACTTT	CASSYSKSPDSYNSPLHF
-	TRBV29-1	TRBJ1-2	-	TGCAGCGTCGATGGACGGAACTATGGCTACACCTTC	CSVDGRNYGYTF
-	TRBV9	TRBJ2-6	-	TGTGCCAGCAGCGCCAGGGCGGGAGGGGCCAACGTCCTGACTTTC	CASSARAGGANVLTF
-	TRBV19	TRBJ1-6	-	TGTGCCACCGAGGAGCGGGGGAAAAATTCACCCCTCCACTTT	CATEERGKNSPLHF
-	TRBV9	TRBJ2-1	-	TGTGCCAGCAGCGTCGGGAATGCCTACAATGAGCAGTTCTTC	CASSVGNAYNEQFF
-	TRBV6-5	TRBJ1-4	-	TGTGCCAGCCGGGGGTGGGAAAAACTGTTTTTT	CASRGWEKLFF
-	TRBV11-1	TRBJ1-1	-	TGTGCCAGCAGCTTAGGAGAGGGCACTGAAGCTTTCTTT	CASSLGEGTEAFF
-	TRBV12-5	TRBJ2-1	TRBD1	TGTGCTAGTGGTTTGTCACAGGGGGCCATGAATGAGCAGTTCTTC	CASGLSQGAMNEQFF
-	TRBV27	TRBJ1-1	-	TGTGCCAGCAGTTTAATCTCCGATCACACTGAAGCTTTCTTT	CASSLISDHTEAFF
-	TRBV7-3	TRBJ2-2	TRBD1	TGTGCCAGCAGCTCGACAGGGGACGAGCGCGGGGAGCTGTTTTTT	CASSSTGDERGELFF
-	TRBV7-6	TRBJ2-1	TRBD1	TGTGCCAGCAGGCCCCCCGGGACAGGCTACAATGAGCAGTTCTTC	CASRPPGTGYNEQFF
-	TRBV7-9	TRBJ1-4	-	TGTGCCAGCAGCCCACGGGTGGACTATAATGAAAAACTGTTTTTT	CASSPRVDYNEKLFF
-	TRBV7-2	TRBJ1-2	-	TGTGCCAGCAGCTTAATCGGACATGGCTACACCTTC	CASSLIGHGYTF
-	TRBV6-5	TRBJ2-3	TRBD1	TGTGCCAGCAGTTACGGTAGGGGACAGGGCCCAGATACGCAGTATTTT	CASSYGRGQGPDTQYF
-	TRBV24-1	TRBJ2-3	-	TGTGCCACCAGTGACCCCAGTTCTAGGGTAAAAACAGATACGCAGTATTTT	CATSDPSSRVKTDTQYF
-	TRBV5-4	TRBJ2-3	-	TGTGCCAGCAGCCGGGAGCCTAGCACAGATACGCAGTATTTT	CASSREPSTDTQYF
-	TRBV7-9	TRBJ2-7	TRBD1	TGTGCCAGCAGCCTCCGACAGGGGCGTGGCGAGCAGTACTTC	CASSLRQGRGEQYF
once	TRBV6-5	TRBJ1-1	-	TGTGCCAGCAACGTAGGAACTGAAGCTTTCTTT	CASNVGTEAFF
-	TRBV4-3	TRBJ2-5	TRBD2	TGCGCCAGCAGCCAAGATCAGGCGGGGGCCCAGTACTTC	CASSQDQAGAQYF
-	TRBV13	TRBJ2-7	TRBD2	TGTGCCAGCAGCTTCCGGACTAGCGGGGGCTACGAGCAGTACTTC	CASSFRTSGGYEQYF
-	TRBV2	TRBJ2-3	TRBD1	TGTGCCAGCAGTGACCGAAGATTCAGACCGGGACAGAGCACAGATACGCAGTATTTT	CASSDRRFRPGQSTDTQYF
-	TRBV6-2/TRBV6-3	TRBJ2-7	-	TGTGCCAGCAGTTTATTACAGGGCCCCTACGAGCAGTACTTC	CASSLLQGPYEQYF
-	TRBV7-9	TRBJ2-7	TRBD1	TGTGCCAGCAGCGTCTCGGGACAGAATTACGAGCAGTACTTC	CASSVSGQNYEQYF
-	TRBV7-2	TRBJ2-7	TRBD1	TGTGCCAGCAGCTTGGACAGGGTATTCTACGAGCAGTACTTC	CASSLDRVFYEQYF
few	TRBV19	TRBJ2-3	TRBD2	TGTGCCAGTAGTAGGCGGGGGGCCACAGATACGCAGTATTTT	CASSRRGATDTQYF
-	TRBV21-1	TRBJ1-5	-	TGTGCCAGCAGCACAAAATGGGGATGCAGCAATCAGCCCCAGCATTTT	CASSTKWGCSNQPQHF
few	TRBV27	TRBJ2-5	-	TGTGCCAGCAGTTCCCTCCGGGCCGAGGACCGAGAGACCCAGTACTTC	CASSSLRAEDRETQYF
-	TRBV11-3	TRBJ2-1	TRBD1	TGTGCCAGCAGCTTAGTCCCAGGGGGCTGGGCGGAGCAGTTCTTC	CASSLVPGGWAEQFF
-	TRBV28	TRBJ2-7	-	TGTGCCAGCAGTTTATTGAAGGGGGGTTACGAGCAGTACTTC	CASSLLKGGYEQYF
-	TRBV27	TRBJ2-2	TRBD1	TGTGCCAGCATCCCGGGACAGGGGAAGCCCGGGGAGCTGTTTTTT	CASIPGQGKPGELFF
-	TRBV5-1	TRBJ1-2	-	TGCGCCAGCAGCAAGGGGACGGGCCCTAACTATGGCTACACCTTC	CASSKGTGPNYGYTF
-	TRBV6-2/TRBV6-3	TRBJ2-1	-	TGTGCCAGCAGTTACCCACTAGCCAATGAGCAGTTCTTC	CASSYPLANEQFF